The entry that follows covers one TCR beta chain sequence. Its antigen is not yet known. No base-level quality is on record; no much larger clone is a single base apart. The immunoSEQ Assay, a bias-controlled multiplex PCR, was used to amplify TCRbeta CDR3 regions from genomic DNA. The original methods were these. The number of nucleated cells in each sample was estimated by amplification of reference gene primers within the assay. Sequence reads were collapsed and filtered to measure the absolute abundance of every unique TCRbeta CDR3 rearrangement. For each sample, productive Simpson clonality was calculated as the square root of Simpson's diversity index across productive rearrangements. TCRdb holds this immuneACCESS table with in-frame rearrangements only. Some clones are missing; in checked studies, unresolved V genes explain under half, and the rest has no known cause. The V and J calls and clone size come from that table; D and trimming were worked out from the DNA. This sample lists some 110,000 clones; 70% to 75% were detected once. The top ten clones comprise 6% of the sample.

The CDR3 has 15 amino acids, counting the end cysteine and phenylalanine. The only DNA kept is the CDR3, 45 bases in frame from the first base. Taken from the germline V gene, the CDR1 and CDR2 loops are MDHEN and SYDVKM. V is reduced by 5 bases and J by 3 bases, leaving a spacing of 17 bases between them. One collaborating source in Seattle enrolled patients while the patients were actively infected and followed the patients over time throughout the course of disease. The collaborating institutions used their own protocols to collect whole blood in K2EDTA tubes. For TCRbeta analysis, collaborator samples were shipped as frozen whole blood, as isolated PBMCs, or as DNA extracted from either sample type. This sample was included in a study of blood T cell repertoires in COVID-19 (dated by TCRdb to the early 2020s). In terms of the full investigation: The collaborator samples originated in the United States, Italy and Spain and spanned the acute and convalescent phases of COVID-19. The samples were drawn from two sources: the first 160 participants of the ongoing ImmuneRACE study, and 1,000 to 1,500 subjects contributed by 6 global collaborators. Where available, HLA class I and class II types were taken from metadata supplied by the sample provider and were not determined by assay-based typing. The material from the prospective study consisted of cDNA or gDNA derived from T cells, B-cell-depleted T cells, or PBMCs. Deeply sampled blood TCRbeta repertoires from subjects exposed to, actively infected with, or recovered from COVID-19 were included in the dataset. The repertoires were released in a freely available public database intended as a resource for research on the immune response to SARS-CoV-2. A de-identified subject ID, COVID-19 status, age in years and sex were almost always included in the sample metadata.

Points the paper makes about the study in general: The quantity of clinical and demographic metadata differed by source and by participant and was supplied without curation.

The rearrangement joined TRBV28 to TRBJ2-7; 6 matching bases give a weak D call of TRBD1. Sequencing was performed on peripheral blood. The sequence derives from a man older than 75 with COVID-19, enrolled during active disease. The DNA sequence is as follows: TGTGCCAGCAGTCCCCTGGGGGCCCAAAACTACGAGCAGTACTTC. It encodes CASSPLGAQNYEQYF. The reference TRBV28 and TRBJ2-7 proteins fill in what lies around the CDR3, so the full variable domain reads DVKVTQSSRYLVKRTGEKVFLECVQDMDHENMFWYRQDPGLGLRLIYFSYDVKMKEKGDIPEGYSVSREKKERFSLILESASTNQTSMYLCASSPLGAQNYEQYFGPGTRLTVT.